This T cell receptor beta chain derives from a study of shared clonotypes between healthy human individuals (TCRdb year 2020). About the study as a whole: A couple of women and three men aged 18 to 49 years were included in the cohort. For each donor, CD4 naive and CD4 memory were each run on three plates, CD8 naive on two plates, and CD8 memory on one plate. Libraries were prepared and TCR repertoires were sequenced by different laboratories using diverse techniques, in order to increase sequencing depth and limit assay-specific biases. Leukapheresis yielded between about 0.94 and 10 billion PBMCs per donor. The study deeply sequenced blood TCR repertoires of about five healthy adults to estimate repertoire size and the extent of clonotype sharing between individuals. Results and caveats for the whole study, not just this receptor: Incomplete sequencing was indicated by rarefaction of sorted-subset datasets, despite the large sequencing depth. Compared with non-shared clonotypes, the clonotypes found in all four sorted-subset donors had higher generation probabilities. Naive subsets generally had larger estimated clonotype richness than memory subsets. Sampling was limited to blood, and TCR repertoires in tissue likely differ from TCR repertoires in blood. Pairwise subsampling led to the expectation that sequencing depth would affect the degree of clonotype sharing among donors. Roughly 5.2% of naive CD4, 3.5% of naive CD8, about 2.4% of memory CD4, and about 0.4% of memory CD8 clonotypes were shared across four donors. Because the study included only a small number of donors, the genetic and exposure-history diversity represented was limited.

Including the terminal cysteine and phenylalanine, the CDR3 comprises 11 residues. This entry keeps only the CDR3 DNA: 33 bases, framed from base 1. Relative to germline, V is 6 bases shorter and J is 4 bases shorter, with 6 bases between their ends. Based on the germline V gene, the CDR1 and CDR2 sequences are SNHLY and FYNNEI. In the case of this clone: The antigen this receptor binds is unknown. Base qualities are not provided; no much larger clone lies one nucleotide away. The sample holds other DNA sequences that translate to the same CDR3.

The donors were healthy, HIV-negative adults who had no recently reported acute infections or vaccinations. Every donor was a Caucasian adult living in Nashville, Tennessee, USA. CD4+ T cells were enriched through magnetic negative selection, after which naive cells were positively selected on CD45RA and the remaining negative fraction served as the memory subset. After blood collection by leukapheresis, PBMCs were isolated using Ficoll-Histopaque density gradient centrifugation and then cryopreserved in the vapor phase of liquid nitrogen. Analytical flow cytometry was used to check the purity and quantity of each magnetically sorted T cell population. Each sorted fraction had its genomic DNA isolated and then quantified by UV absorbance on a Nanodrop 2000c. TCR CDR3 regions were amplified from genomic DNA by multiplex PCR using the deep immunoSEQ assay. Genomic DNA extracted from each cell subset was distributed evenly over all wells of several immunoSEQ 96-well plates, and each plate served as one replicate. For sorted subsets, approximately 190 ng genomic DNA, equal to some 28,000 T cell genomes, was loaded into each replicate PCR. Purified libraries were measured with a Qubit 3.0 fluorometer, size-checked on a Bioanalyzer 2100, and measured again with the KAPA Library Quantification kit. Each immunoSEQ 96-well plate was sequenced on its own single-read 150-cycle Illumina NextSeq 550 flow cell. Processing in the source paper ran as follows. The immunoSEQ output contained only junctional sequences without quality scores, so filtering could not match that applied to full-length reads. To assign V/J genes and CDR3, sequences were annotated against IMGT germline references using PyIR, a Python wrapper for IgBLAST v1.9. Reads were filtered out if the reads had weak V/J assignments (E-value above 1e-6), no CDR3, stop codons, out-of-frame junctions, or ambiguous translated residues. V3J clonotypes were defined as sequences sharing an identical inferred V gene, J gene, and CDR3 amino acid sequence. Percentage overlap between repertoires was computed as shared unique clonotypes divided by the size of the smaller repertoire. Three approaches were used to assess repertoire richness: RTK rarefaction, the Chao1 estimator, and Recon v2.1 estimates of unobserved clonotypes. Generation probabilities were computed with OLGA for all TCRbeta clonotypes obtained by the gDNA method from several donors. What TCRdb holds here is the immuneACCESS table cut down to in-frame rearrangements. Part of the clones is not present; checked against another copy, under half of the missing clones reflect an unresolved V gene, and the others are unexplained. V, J and clone size are taken as reported in that table, and D and trimming were inferred from the DNA itself. The sample contains under 1,900,000 clones, approximately 98.5% of them found a single time. Together, the top ten hold 0.3% to 0.45% of the sample.

The chain was built from TRBV2 and TRBJ2-5; a weak D assignment points to TRBD2 (6 bases agree). This sequence originates from a man in his thirties or forties in good health. The sample consisted of naive CD4+ T cells sorted from blood. This sample's cell subset or site label indicates: CD45RA+ positively selected. The CDR3 has the sequence CASREGETQYF. The DNA sequence is TGTGCCAGCAGGGAGGGAGAGACCCAGTACTTC.